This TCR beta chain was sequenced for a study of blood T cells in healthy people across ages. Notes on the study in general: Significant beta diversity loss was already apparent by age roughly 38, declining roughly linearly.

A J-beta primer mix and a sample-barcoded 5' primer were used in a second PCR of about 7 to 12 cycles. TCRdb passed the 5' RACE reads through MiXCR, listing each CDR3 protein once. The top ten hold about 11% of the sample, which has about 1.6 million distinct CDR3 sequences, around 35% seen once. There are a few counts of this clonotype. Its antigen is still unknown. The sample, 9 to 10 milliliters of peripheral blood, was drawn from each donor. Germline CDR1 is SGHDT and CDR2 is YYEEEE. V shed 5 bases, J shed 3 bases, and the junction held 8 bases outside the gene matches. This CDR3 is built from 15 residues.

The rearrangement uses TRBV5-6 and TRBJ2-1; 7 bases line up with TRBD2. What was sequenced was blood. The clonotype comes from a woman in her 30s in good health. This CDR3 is CASRLDGEGYNEQFF. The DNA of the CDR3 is TGTGCCAGCAGACTAGACGGGGAGGGCTACAATGAGCAGTTCTTC.